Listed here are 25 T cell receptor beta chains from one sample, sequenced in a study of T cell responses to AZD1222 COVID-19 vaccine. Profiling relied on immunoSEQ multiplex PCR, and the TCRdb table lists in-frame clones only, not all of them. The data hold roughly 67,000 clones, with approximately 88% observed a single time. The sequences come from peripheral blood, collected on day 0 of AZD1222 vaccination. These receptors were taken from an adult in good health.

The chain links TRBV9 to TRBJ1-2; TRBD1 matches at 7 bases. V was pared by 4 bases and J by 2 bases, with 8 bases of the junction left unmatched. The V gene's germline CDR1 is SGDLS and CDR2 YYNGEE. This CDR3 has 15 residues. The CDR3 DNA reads TGTGCCAGCAGCCAGGGCAGGGGGTACAACTATGGCTACACCTTC. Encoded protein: CASSQGRGYNYGYTF. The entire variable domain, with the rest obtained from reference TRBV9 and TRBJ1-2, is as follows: DSGVTQTPKHLITATGQRVTLRCSPRSGDLSVYWYQQSLDQGLQFLIQYYNGEERAKGNILERFSAQQFPDLHSELNLSSLELGDSALYFCASSQGRGYNYGYTFGSGTRLTVV.

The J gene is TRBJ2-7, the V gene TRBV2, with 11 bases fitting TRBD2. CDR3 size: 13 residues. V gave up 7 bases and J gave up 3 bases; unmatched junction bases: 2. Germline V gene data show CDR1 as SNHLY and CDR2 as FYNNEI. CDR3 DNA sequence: TGTGCCAGCAAACTAGCGGGAGACTACGAGCAGTACTTC. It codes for CASKLAGDYEQYF.

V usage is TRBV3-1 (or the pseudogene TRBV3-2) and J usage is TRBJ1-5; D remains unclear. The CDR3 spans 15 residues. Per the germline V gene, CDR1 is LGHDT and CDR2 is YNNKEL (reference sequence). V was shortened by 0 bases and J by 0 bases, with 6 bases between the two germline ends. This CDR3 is CASSQDLGSNQPQHF. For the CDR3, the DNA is TGTGCCAGCAGCCAAGATTTAGGTAGCAATCAGCCCCAGCATTTT.

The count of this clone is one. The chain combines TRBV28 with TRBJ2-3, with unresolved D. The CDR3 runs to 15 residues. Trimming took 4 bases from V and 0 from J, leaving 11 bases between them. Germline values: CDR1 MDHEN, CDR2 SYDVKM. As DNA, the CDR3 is TGTGCCAGCAGTTCTCTCGCAACTAGCACAGATACGCAGTATTTT. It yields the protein CASSSLATSTDTQYF. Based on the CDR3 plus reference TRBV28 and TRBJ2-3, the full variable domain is DVKVTQSSRYLVKRTGEKVFLECVQDMDHENMFWYRQDPGLGLRLIYFSYDVKMKEKGDIPEGYSVSREKKERFSLILESASTNQTSMYLCASSSLATSTDTQYFGPGTRLTVL.

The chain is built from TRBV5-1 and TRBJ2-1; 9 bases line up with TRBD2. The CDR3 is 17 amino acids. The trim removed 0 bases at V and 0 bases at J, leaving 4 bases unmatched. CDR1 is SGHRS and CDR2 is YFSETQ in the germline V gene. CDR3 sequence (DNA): TGCGCCAGCAGCTTGGGGGTACTAGCGGGCTCCTACAATGAGCAGTTCTTC. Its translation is CASSLGVLAGSYNEQFF.

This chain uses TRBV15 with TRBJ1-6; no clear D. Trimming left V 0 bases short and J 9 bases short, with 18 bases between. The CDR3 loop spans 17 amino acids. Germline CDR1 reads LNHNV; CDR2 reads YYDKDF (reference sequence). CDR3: CATSRDRTPSYLSPLHF. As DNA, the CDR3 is TGTGCCACCAGCAGAGATCGGACCCCAAGTTACCTTTCACCCCTCCACTTT.

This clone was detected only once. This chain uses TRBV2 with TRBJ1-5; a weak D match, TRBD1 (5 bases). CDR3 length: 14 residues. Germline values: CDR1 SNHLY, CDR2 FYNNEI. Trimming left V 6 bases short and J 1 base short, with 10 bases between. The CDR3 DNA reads TGTGCCAGCAGGACAGCAGGGAGCAATCAGCCCCAGCATTTT. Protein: CASRTAGSNQPQHF.

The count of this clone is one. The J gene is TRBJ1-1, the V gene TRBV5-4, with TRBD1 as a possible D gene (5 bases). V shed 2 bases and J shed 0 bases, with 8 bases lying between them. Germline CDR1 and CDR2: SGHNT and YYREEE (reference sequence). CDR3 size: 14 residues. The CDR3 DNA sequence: TGTGCCAGCAGCTTTGACAGCATGAACACTGAAGCTTTCTTT. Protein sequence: CASSFDSMNTEAFF.

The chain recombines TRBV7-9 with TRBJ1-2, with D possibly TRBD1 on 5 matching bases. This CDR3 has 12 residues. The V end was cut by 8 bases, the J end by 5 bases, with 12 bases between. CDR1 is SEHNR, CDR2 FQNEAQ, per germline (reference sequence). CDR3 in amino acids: CASSDILYGYTF. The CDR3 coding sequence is TGTGCCAGCTCGGACATCCTTTATGGCTACACCTTC.

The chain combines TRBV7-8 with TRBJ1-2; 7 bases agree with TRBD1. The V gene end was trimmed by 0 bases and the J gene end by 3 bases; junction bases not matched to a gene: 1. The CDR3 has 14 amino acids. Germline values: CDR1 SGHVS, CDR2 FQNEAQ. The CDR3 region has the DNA TGTGCCAGCAGCTTAGCGACAGGGTACTATGGCTACACCTTC. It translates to CASSLATGYYGYTF.

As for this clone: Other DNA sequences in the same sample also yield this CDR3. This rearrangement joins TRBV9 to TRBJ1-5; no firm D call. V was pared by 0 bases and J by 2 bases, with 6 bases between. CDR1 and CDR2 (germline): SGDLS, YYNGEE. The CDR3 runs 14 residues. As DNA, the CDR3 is TGTGCCAGCAGCGTAGGTGGTGGCAATCAGCCCCAGCATTTT. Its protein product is CASSVGGGNQPQHF.

CDR3 protein: CASSLDPGGGQPQHF. The CDR3, as DNA: TGCGCCAGCAGCTTGGACCCGGGGGGAGGTCAGCCCCAGCATTTT. The chain is built from TRBV5-1 and TRBJ1-5; D is perhaps TRBD1 (5 bases). Trimming pared 0 bases from V and 6 bases from J, leaving 13 bases between. Germline V gene data show CDR1 as SGHRS and CDR2 as YFSETQ. This CDR3 has 15 amino acids. Drawing the rest from reference TRBV5-1 and TRBJ1-5, the complete variable domain is KAGVTQTPRYLIKTRGQQVTLSCSPISGHRSVSWYQQTPGQGLQFLFEYFSETQRNKGNFPGRFSGRQFSNSRSEMNVSTLELGDSALYLCASSLDPGGGQPQHFGDGTRLSIL.

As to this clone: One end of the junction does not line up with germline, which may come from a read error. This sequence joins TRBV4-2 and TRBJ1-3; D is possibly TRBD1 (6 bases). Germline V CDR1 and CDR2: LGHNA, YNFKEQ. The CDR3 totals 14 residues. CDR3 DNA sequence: TGTGCCAGCAGCGAAGAGGGGGTGTTCAACACCATATATTTT. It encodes CASSEEGVFNTIYF.

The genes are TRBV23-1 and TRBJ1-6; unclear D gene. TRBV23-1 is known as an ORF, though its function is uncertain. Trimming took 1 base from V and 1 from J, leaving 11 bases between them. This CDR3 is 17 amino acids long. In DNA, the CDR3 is TGCGCCAGCAGTCAATTGTCACCCAGATCCTATAATTCACCCCTCCACTTT. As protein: CASSQLSPRSYNSPLHF.

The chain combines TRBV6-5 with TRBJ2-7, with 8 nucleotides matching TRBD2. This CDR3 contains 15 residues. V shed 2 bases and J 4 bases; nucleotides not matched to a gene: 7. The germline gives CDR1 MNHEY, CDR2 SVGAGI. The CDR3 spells CASSYRRTSPYEQYF. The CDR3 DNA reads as TGTGCCAGCAGTTACAGGCGGACTAGCCCGTACGAGCAGTACTTC.

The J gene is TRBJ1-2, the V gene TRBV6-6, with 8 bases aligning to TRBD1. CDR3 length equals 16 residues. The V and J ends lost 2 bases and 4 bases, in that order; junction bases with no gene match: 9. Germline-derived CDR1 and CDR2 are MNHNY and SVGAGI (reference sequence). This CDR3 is CASSYAGQGSVYGYTF. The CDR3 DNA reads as TGTGCCAGCAGTTACGCAGGACAGGGCTCGGTCTATGGCTACACCTTC.

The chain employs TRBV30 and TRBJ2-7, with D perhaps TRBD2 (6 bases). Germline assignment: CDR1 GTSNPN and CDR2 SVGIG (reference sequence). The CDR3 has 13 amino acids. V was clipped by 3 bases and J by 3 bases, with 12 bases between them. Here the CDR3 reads CAWRGGRVYEQYF. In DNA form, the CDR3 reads TGTGCCTGGAGGGGGGGTCGAGTCTACGAGCAGTACTTC.

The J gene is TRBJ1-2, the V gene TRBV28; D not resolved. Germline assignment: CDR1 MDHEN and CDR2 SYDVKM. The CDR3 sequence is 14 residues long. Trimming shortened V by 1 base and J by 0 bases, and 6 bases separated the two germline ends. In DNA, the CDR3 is TGTGCCAGCAGTTTATTCAGGACTAACTATGGCTACACCTTC. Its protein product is CASSLFRTNYGYTF.

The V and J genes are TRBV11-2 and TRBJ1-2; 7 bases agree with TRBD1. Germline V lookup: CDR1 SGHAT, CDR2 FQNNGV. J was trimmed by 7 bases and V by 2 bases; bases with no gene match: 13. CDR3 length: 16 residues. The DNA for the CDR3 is TGTGCCAGCAGCTTATCAAACGTTCCAGGGGGGCTTGGCTACACCTTC. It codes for CASSLSNVPGGLGYTF. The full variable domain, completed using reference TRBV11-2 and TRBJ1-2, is EAGVAQSPRYKIIEKRQSVAFWCNPISGHATLYWYQQILGQGPKLLIQFQNNGVVDDSQLPKDRFSAERLKGVDSTLKIQPAKLEDSAVYLCASSLSNVPGGLGYTFGSGTRLTVV.

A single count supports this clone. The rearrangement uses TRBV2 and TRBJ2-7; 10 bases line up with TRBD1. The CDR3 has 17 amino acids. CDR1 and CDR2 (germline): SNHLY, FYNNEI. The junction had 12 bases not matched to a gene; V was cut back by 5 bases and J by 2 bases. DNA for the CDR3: TGTGCCAGCAGTACAAATAGCGGACAGGGGGTAACCTACGAGCAGTACTTC. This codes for CASSTNSGQGVTYEQYF. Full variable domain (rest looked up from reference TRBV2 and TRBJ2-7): EPEVTQTPSHQVTQMGQEVILRCVPISNHLYFYWYRQILGQKVEFLVSFYNNEISEKSEIFDDQFSVERPDGSNFTLKIRSTKLEDSAMYFCASSTNSGQGVTYEQYFGPGTRLTVT.

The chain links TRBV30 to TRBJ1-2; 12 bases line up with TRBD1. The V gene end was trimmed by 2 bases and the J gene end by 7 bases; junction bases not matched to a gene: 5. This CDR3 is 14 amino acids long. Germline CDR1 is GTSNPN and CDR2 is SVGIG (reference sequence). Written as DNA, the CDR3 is TGTGCCTGGAGTCAGGGACAGGGGGCGTCTGGCTACACCTTC. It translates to CAWSQGQGASGYTF.

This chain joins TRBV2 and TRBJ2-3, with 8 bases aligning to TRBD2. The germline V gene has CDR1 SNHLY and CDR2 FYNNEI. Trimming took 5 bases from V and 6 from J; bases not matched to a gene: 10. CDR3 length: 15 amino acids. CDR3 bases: TGTGCCAGCAGTCCGAGGGCCGGGGGGGCGGATACGCAGTATTTT. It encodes CASSPRAGGADTQYF.

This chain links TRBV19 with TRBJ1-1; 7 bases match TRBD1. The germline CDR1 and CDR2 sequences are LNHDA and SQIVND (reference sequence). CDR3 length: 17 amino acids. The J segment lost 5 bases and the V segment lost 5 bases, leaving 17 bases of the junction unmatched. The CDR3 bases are TGTGCCAGTAGTCCCCCGGCCCCCGGGAGGGGGCGGACTGAAGCTTTCTTT. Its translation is CASSPPAPGRGRTEAFF.

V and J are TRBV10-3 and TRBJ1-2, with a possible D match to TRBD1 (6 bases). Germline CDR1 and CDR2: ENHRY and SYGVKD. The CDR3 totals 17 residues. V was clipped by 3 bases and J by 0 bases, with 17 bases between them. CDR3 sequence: CAISDGARGQANYGYTF. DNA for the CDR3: TGTGCCATCAGTGACGGTGCCCGGGGGCAAGCTAACTATGGCTACACCTTC.

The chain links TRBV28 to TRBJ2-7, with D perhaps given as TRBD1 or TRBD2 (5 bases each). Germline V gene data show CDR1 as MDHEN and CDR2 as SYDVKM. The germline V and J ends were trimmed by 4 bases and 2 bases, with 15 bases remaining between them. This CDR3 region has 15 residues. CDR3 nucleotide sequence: TGTGCCAGCAGTTCCCCCGGGACGGGGACCTACGAGCAGTACTTC. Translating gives CASSSPGTGTYEQYF.